This T cell receptor beta chain was sequenced in a study of T cells in Graves' hyperthyroidism and ophthalmopathy. Patients between 18 and 65 years old had hyperthyroidism, newly diagnosed and lasting under 2 months. Fresh peripheral blood, approximately 10 ml, yielded the PBMCs. Germline V gene data show CDR1 as DFQATT and CDR2 as SNEGSKA (reference sequence). J gave up 4 bases and V 6 bases, and 8 bases lay outside the gene matches. This CDR3 is 13 amino acids long. RNA transcripts provided the source from which TCR beta CDR3 regions were amplified. Initially, a first-round RT-PCR of the TCR CDR3 employed the HTBI primer set. From the multiplex PCR reads, TCRdb called clonotypes with MiXCR, one entry per CDR3 protein. The sample carries a few hundred thousand distinct CDR3 sequences, under 15% recorded once. This clonotype was found many times. Antigen specificity is unknown. Overall study results and limits: Blood held most thyroid clonotypes expanded above 0.001 frequency.

V and J are TRBV20-1 and TRBJ2-7; 8 bases match TRBD2. The sequenced sample consisted of blood. This TCR was recovered from a woman aged 25 to 39 with Graves' hyperthyroidism. CDR3 nucleotides: TGCAGTGCCAGCGGGGGCGGGAGTTACGAGCAGTACTTC. The encoded protein is CSASGGGSYEQYF.